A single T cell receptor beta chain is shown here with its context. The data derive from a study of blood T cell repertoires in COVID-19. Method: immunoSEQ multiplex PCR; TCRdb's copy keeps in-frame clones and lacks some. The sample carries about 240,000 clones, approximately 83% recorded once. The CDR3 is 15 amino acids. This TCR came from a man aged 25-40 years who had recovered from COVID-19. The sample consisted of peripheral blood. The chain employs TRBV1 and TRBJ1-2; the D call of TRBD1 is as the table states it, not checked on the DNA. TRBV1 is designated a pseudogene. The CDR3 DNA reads TGCACCAGCAGCCGACAGGGGTTAGCTAACTATGGCTACACCTTC. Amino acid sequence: CTSSRQGLANYGYTF.